This TCR beta chain was captured by sequencing in a study of T-cell reconstitution after alpha-beta-depleted transplantation in children. Per germline, CDR1 SNHLY and CDR2 FYNNEI. This CDR3 is 14 amino acids long. V was cut by 8 bases and J by 3 bases, with 17 bases left in between. TCRbeta library preparation incorporated unique molecular identifiers. TCRdb recomputed calls from the PCR reads with MiXCR, one row per CDR3 protein. The data contain about 900,000 distinct CDR3 sequences, under 30% of them seen just once; the ten biggest clones take up over 25%. This clonotype has a handful of counts. Its antigen is not identified. Broader study findings: A year post-transplant, T-cell counts and diversity derived mostly from newly produced T cells. Approximately two months post-transplant, alpha-beta T cells reportedly originated from several hundred expanded graft clones. The study traced high day-60 TCRbeta diversity in some patients to surviving recipient T cells and thymic progenitors.

The material was PBMCs, mostly from graft donor cells, obtained 360 days after TCRalphabeta/CD19-depleted stem cell transplant. The sequence derives from a boy in the first two years of life who had a stem cell transplant for SCID, so the T cells may come from the graft donor. The V and J genes are TRBV2 and TRBJ2-7; D may match TRBD1 or TRBD2 (5 bases each). The CDR3 loop reads CASVRDPVDYEQYF. The CDR3 region has the DNA TGTGCCAGCGTGAGGGACCCAGTAGACTACGAGCAGTACTTC.